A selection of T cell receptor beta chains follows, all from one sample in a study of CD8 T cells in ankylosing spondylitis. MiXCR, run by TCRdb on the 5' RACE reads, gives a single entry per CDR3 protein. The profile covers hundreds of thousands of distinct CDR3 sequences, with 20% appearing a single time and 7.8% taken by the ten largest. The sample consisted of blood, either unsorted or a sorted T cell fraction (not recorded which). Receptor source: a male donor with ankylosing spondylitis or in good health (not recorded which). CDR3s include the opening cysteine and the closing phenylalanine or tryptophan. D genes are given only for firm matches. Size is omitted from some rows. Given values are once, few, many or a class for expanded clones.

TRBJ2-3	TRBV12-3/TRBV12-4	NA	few	CASSGLALKGTDTQYF	TGTGCCAGCAGTGGCCTTGCGCTTAAGGGCACAGATACGCAGTATTTT
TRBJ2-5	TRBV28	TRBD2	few	CASTSGGAETQYF	TGTGCCAGCACTAGCGGGGGGGCAGAGACCCAGTACTTC
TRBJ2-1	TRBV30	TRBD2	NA	CAWSAGMSGRTSSYNEQFF	TGTGCCTGGAGTGCGGGAATGAGCGGGAGGACTAGCTCCTACAATGAGCAGTTCTTC
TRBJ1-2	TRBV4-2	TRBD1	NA	CASSRGTDDGYTF	TGTGCCAGCAGCCGCGGGACAGACGATGGCTACACCTTC
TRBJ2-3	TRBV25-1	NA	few	CASSEVQNGVPLTDTQYF	TGTGCCAGCAGTGAAGTCCAAAACGGGGTTCCACTCACAGATACGCAGTATTTT
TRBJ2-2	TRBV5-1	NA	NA	CASSLAGWNTGELFF	TGCGCCAGCAGCTTGGCAGGGTGGAACACCGGGGAGCTGTTTTTT
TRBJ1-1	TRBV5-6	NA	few	CASSVQGPRGTEAFF	TGTGCCAGCAGCGTCCAGGGGCCCCGGGGCACTGAAGCTTTCTTT
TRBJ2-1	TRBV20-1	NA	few	CSASSAGQERSNEQFF	TGCAGTGCTAGTTCCGCGGGGCAAGAGAGGTCGAATGAGCAGTTCTTC
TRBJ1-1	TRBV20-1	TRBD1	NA	CSAETGGKMNTEAFF	TGCAGTGCGGAAACAGGGGGGAAGATGAACACTGAAGCTTTCTTT
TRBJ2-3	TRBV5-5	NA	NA	CASSFPMPGTTPGTQYF	TGTGCCAGCAGCTTCCCGATGCCCGGGACCACACCGGGTACGCAGTATTTT
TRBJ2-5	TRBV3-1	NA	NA	CASSHALGVGVEWETQYF	TGTGCCAGCAGCCACGCCTTAGGAGTCGGAGTGGAGTGGGAGACCCAGTACTTC
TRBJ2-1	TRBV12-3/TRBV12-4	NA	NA	CASSRRTPSSYNEQFF	TGTGCCAGCAGTCGCCGAACCCCGAGCTCCTACAATGAGCAGTTCTTC
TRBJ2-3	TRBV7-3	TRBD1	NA	CASKPGQGSDTQYF	TGTGCCAGCAAACCGGGACAGGGGTCAGATACGCAGTATTTT
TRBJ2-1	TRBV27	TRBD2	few	CASSPRGLAGNEQFF	TGTGCCAGCAGTCCGAGGGGACTAGCGGGAAATGAGCAGTTCTTC
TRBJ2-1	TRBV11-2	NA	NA	CASSQGGWQFF	TGTGCCAGCAGTCAAGGGGGATGGCAGTTCTTC
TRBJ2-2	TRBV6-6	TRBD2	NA	CASSGRGPGELFF	TGTGCCAGCAGTGGGAGGGGCCCCGGGGAGCTGTTTTTT
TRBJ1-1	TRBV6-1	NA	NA	CASPDILNTEAFF	TGTGCCAGCCCTGACATACTTAACACTGAAGCTTTCTTT
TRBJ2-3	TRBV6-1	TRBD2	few	CASSAGGGDTQYF	TGTGCCAGCAGTGCGGGAGGGGGAGATACGCAGTATTTT
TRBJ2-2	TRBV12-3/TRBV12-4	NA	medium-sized	CASSIGTTGELFF	TGTGCCAGCAGCATCGGGACTACCGGGGAGCTGTTTTTT
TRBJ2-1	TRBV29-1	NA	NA	CSVGHPSDYNEQFF	TGCAGCGTTGGACACCCTAGCGACTACAATGAGCAGTTCTTC
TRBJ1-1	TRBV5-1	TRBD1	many	CASSSGQTEAFF	TGCGCCAGCAGCTCGGGACAGACTGAAGCTTTCTTT
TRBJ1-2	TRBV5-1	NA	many	CASSFARWEGGGYTF	TGCGCCAGCAGCTTCGCCAGATGGGAGGGCGGTGGCTACACCTTC
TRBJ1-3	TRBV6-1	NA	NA	CASSERAWRASGNTIYF	TGTGCCAGCAGTGAACGGGCTTGGAGGGCATCAGGAAACACCATATATTTT
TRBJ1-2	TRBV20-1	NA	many	CSARDPSRANYGYTF	TGCAGTGCTAGAGATCCCAGTCGGGCTAACTATGGCTACACCTTC
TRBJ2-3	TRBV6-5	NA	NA	CASSYSGATSTDTQYF	TGTGCCAGCAGTTACTCAGGGGCAACTAGCACAGATACGCAGTATTTT
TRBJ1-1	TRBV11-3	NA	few	CASSLGTLFPMNTEAFF	TGTGCCAGCAGCTTGGGGACATTGTTCCCCATGAACACTGAAGCTTTCTTT
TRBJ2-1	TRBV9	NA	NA	CASSVEGSALNEQFF	TGTGCCAGCAGCGTAGAGGGCAGCGCACTAAATGAGCAGTTCTTC
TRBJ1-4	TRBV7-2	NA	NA	CASSSSGTSEKLFF	TGTGCCAGCAGCTCCTCCGGGACAAGTGAAAAACTGTTTTTT
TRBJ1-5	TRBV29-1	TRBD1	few	CSDGQGVTQHF	TGCAGCGACGGACAGGGTGTGACCCAGCATTTT
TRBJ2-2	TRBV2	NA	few	CASSEAPAGVRTGELFF	TGTGCCAGCAGTGAAGCCCCCGCCGGAGTTCGGACCGGGGAGCTGTTTTTT
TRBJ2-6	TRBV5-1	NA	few	CASSSGGTSGANVLTF	TGCGCCAGCAGCTCAGGTGGGACCTCTGGGGCCAACGTCCTGACTTTC
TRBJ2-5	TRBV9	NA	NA	CASSVDPLETQYF	TGTGCCAGCAGCGTAGACCCACTGGAGACCCAGTACTTC
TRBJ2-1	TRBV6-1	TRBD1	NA	CASSPTVGQGKGVYNEQFF	TGTGCCAGCAGTCCCACCGTCGGACAGGGGAAGGGAGTCTACAATGAGCAGTTCTTC
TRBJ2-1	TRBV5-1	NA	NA	CASSGEGIAISYEQFF	TGCGCCAGCAGTGGAGAGGGGATTGCAATTAGTTATGAGCAGTTCTTC
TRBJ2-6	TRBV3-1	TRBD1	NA	CASRSRDRNSGANVLTF	TGTGCCAGCCGAAGCCGGGACAGAAACTCTGGGGCCAACGTCCTGACTTTC